The present T cell receptor beta chain was sequenced within a study of blood T cell repertoires in COVID-19. Study-wide context: The United States, Italy and Spain provided the acute and convalescent COVID-19 samples. PBMCs, B-cell-depleted T cells, or T cells were the source of the cDNA or gDNA that made up the material.

CDR1 LGHNT and CDR2 FRNRAP come from the germline V gene. Trimming removed 4 bases from V and 11 bases from J; junction bases left unmatched: 19. CDR3 length: 17 amino acids. Original handling: Estimates of nucleated cell counts were drawn from the amplification of reference gene primers. Method: immunoSEQ multiplex PCR; TCRdb's copy keeps in-frame clones and lacks some. V and J calls plus clone size are reproduced from that table; the DNA served to infer D and trimming. The top ten hold 15% to 20% of the sample, which has 100,000 or so clones, approximately 90% seen once. V and J are TRBV12-5 and TRBJ2-3; 9 bases are a match to TRBD2. The material sequenced was peripheral blood. The TCR originated in a human donor with acute or convalescent COVID-19. The donor label of this sample is uncertain. CDR3 sequence: CASGSDNKPTSGLGQYF. The CDR3 DNA sequence: TGTGCTAGTGGTTCCGACAACAAACCGACTAGCGGATTGGGGCAGTATTTT.